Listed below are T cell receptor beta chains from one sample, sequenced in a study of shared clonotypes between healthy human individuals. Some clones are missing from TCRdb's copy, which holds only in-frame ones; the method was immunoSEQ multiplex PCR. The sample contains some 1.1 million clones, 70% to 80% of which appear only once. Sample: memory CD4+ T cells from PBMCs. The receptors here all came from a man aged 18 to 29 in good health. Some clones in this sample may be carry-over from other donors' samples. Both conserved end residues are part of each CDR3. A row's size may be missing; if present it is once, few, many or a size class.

cdr3_aa: CAISDEGAGNTIYF; clone_size: -; v_call: TRBV10-3; cdr3_length: 14
cdr3_aa: CASTPGRAYEQYF; clone_size: -; v_call: TRBV28; cdr3_length: 13
cdr3_aa: CASSVSPGQGFYEQYF; clone_size: -; v_call: TRBV9; cdr3_length: 16
cdr3_aa: CASRWQGKPTGELFF; clone_size: -; v_call: TRBV5-6; cdr3_length: 15
cdr3_aa: CASSLAGSRYGYTF; clone_size: -; v_call: TRBV5-1; cdr3_length: 14
cdr3_aa: CASSEGRDRGARNQPQHF; clone_size: once; v_call: TRBV6-1; cdr3_length: 18
cdr3_aa: CASSQGTVMGIQYF; clone_size: -; v_call: TRBV4-3; cdr3_length: 14
cdr3_aa: CASSQDDQTYGYTF; clone_size: -; v_call: TRBV4-2; cdr3_length: 14
cdr3_aa: CASSQVYLGAGGADTQYF; clone_size: -; v_call: TRBV4-3; cdr3_length: 18
cdr3_aa: CASSSLLAGASTDTQYF; clone_size: -; v_call: TRBV18; cdr3_length: 17
cdr3_aa: CASSRGLADYEQYF; clone_size: -; v_call: TRBV18; cdr3_length: 14
cdr3_aa: CASSQRQGGAFF; clone_size: many; v_call: TRBV6-5; cdr3_length: 12
cdr3_aa: CASSSLAGGVDEQFF; clone_size: -; v_call: TRBV11-2; cdr3_length: 15
cdr3_aa: CASGTGGAVQPQHF; clone_size: -; v_call: TRBV28; cdr3_length: 14
cdr3_aa: CASSDWGSNQPQHF; clone_size: -; v_call: TRBV2; cdr3_length: 14
cdr3_aa: CASSPRVSADTQYF; clone_size: -; v_call: TRBV18; cdr3_length: 14
cdr3_aa: CASSLGTDQPQHF; clone_size: -; v_call: TRBV5-1; cdr3_length: 13
cdr3_aa: CASSVEIRDTYNEQFF; clone_size: -; v_call: TRBV9; cdr3_length: 16
cdr3_aa: CASSTPGAGELFF; clone_size: few; v_call: TRBV28; cdr3_length: 13
cdr3_aa: CASSLAMGNQETQYF; clone_size: -; v_call: TRBV11-1; cdr3_length: 15
cdr3_aa: CASSHPGTRKNTEAFF; clone_size: many; v_call: TRBV4-1; cdr3_length: 16
cdr3_aa: CASSLVGTFSYEQYF; clone_size: -; v_call: TRBV5-1; cdr3_length: 15
cdr3_aa: CASSLAPTEGETQYF; clone_size: -; v_call: TRBV7-7; cdr3_length: 15
cdr3_aa: CASSGDSPEAFF; clone_size: -; v_call: TRBV2; cdr3_length: 12
cdr3_aa: CASSLNLEYEQYF; clone_size: -; v_call: TRBV18; cdr3_length: 13
cdr3_aa: CASSPGRMNTEAFF; clone_size: -; v_call: TRBV5-1; cdr3_length: 14
cdr3_aa: CATRDGSSYEQYF; clone_size: few; v_call: TRBV19; cdr3_length: 13
cdr3_aa: CASSQVGSGRGKLFF; clone_size: -; v_call: TRBV4-3; cdr3_length: 15
cdr3_aa: CASSLRARETQYF; clone_size: -; v_call: TRBV7-7; cdr3_length: 13
cdr3_aa: CASSSTGNSYEQYF; clone_size: -; v_call: TRBV5-1; cdr3_length: 14
cdr3_aa: CASSRASGRITGELFF; clone_size: -; v_call: TRBV5-1; cdr3_length: 16
cdr3_aa: CASSQDLFARTGRYEQYF; clone_size: -; v_call: TRBV4-1; cdr3_length: 18
cdr3_aa: CASSDPSRNTEAFF; clone_size: few; v_call: TRBV28; cdr3_length: 14
cdr3_aa: CASSFRQGGGEKLFF; clone_size: -; v_call: TRBV7-6; cdr3_length: 15
cdr3_aa: CASKGVNQPQHF; clone_size: -; v_call: TRBV28; cdr3_length: 12
cdr3_aa: CAWSVASQNQPQHF; clone_size: -; v_call: TRBV30; cdr3_length: 14
cdr3_aa: CASSLVDGAATNEKLFF; clone_size: -; v_call: TRBV7-9; cdr3_length: 17
cdr3_aa: CASSLAAISYNEQFF; clone_size: -; v_call: TRBV11-2; cdr3_length: 15
cdr3_aa: CAGGLAGEETQYF; clone_size: once; v_call: TRBV7-9; cdr3_length: 13
cdr3_aa: CASSKVPNYGYTF; clone_size: few; v_call: TRBV28; cdr3_length: 13
cdr3_aa: CASSPGDGYNEQFF; clone_size: -; v_call: TRBV5-1; cdr3_length: 14
cdr3_aa: CASSQEGAVSPLHF; clone_size: -; v_call: TRBV4-2; cdr3_length: 14
cdr3_aa: CSAGQGKNTEAFF; clone_size: -; v_call: TRBV29-1; cdr3_length: 13
cdr3_aa: CASSYSSGTGGHGYTF; clone_size: -; v_call: TRBV6-6; cdr3_length: 16
cdr3_aa: CASSLLGGSSYEQYF; clone_size: -; v_call: TRBV7-8; cdr3_length: 15
cdr3_aa: CASSALTGTQETQYF; clone_size: -; v_call: TRBV5-6; cdr3_length: 15
cdr3_aa: CASSYSNIQYF; clone_size: -; v_call: TRBV6-5; cdr3_length: 11
cdr3_aa: CASSTNLDRGITGANVLTF; clone_size: once; v_call: TRBV9; cdr3_length: 19
cdr3_aa: CASSSTRQGSGANVLTF; clone_size: -; v_call: TRBV5-5; cdr3_length: 17
cdr3_aa: CASSQARDQPQHF; clone_size: -; v_call: TRBV18; cdr3_length: 13
cdr3_aa: CASSVTSGLAYNEQFF; clone_size: -; v_call: TRBV9; cdr3_length: 16
cdr3_aa: CASSFDRPATNEKLFF; clone_size: -; v_call: TRBV2; cdr3_length: 16
cdr3_aa: CASSPGAYRARNTEAFF; clone_size: -; v_call: TRBV19; cdr3_length: 17
cdr3_aa: CASSSQGQFNQPQHF; clone_size: -; v_call: TRBV7-8; cdr3_length: 15
cdr3_aa: CASSPGLAPETQYF; clone_size: few; v_call: TRBV7-3; cdr3_length: 14
cdr3_aa: CASNTPRTVYEQYF; clone_size: few; v_call: TRBV28; cdr3_length: 14
cdr3_aa: CASSEVMLAGDETQYF; clone_size: -; v_call: TRBV6-1; cdr3_length: 16
cdr3_aa: CSAQEVSEFF; clone_size: -; v_call: TRBV20-1; cdr3_length: 10
cdr3_aa: CASSLAPGSTDTQYF; clone_size: -; v_call: TRBV7-2; cdr3_length: 15
cdr3_aa: CASSPGIIGNQPQHF; clone_size: many; v_call: TRBV5-1; cdr3_length: 15